The clone carrying this T cell receptor beta chain was seen a handful of times. Via MiXCR, TCRdb re-called the RT-PCR reads, giving one row per CDR3 protein. Among roughly 190,000 distinct CDR3 sequences listed, roughly 12% were seen once. V dropped 0 bases and J dropped 6 bases, with 8 bases sitting between them. The V gene's germline CDR1 is SEHNR and CDR2 FQNEAQ (reference sequence). The CDR3 has 14 residues. The data were obtained in a study of response to subunit inactivated influenza vaccine. Another study also made use of these data, one on T cells expressing NK-cell markers. That paper notes: A 5'RACE template switching approach incorporating UMIs was used to make TCR beta cDNA. Sorted CD3+CD56+NKG2C+, CD3+CD56+NKG2C- and CD3+CD56-NKG2C+ T-cell subsets were beta-chain profiled. The dominant NKG2C+ clonotypes represented about 1.0-7.5% of CD8+ T cells in more than five donors. These clonotypes also led the CD3+CD56-NKG2C+ fraction in a few donors. Expanded NKG2C+ T cell clones had unclear HCMV specificity.

The origin of this receptor is a man aged 45-65 years who received an inactivated influenza vaccine. The gene calls are TRBV7-9 and TRBJ2-2, with a possible D match to TRBD1 (6 bases). The sequencing used CD8+ T cells sorted from PBMCs, collected about 11 days after vaccination. The CDR3 is CASSLADRPGELFF. In DNA form, the CDR3 reads TGTGCCAGCAGCTTAGCGGACAGACCCGGGGAGCTGTTTTTT. Together with reference TRBV7-9 and TRBJ2-2, the CDR3 gives the full variable domain: DTGVSQNPRHKITKRGQNVTFRCDPISEHNRLYWYRQTLGQGPEFLTYFQNEAQLEKSRLLSDRFSAERPKGSFSTLEIQRTEQGDSAMYLCASSLADRPGELFFGEGSRLTVL.